This TCR beta chain emerged from a study of T cell responses to AZD1222 COVID-19 vaccine. General observations from the study: Seropositivity was recorded at baseline in only a handful of AZD1222 recipients. Two AZD1222 doses significantly raised spike-specific TCR breadth and depth over controls.

This clone was found once. The antigen remains unidentified. Second doses at about 4 or about 12 weeks were pooled. Per germline, CDR1 SGHVS and CDR2 FNYEAQ. Trimming cost V 3 bases and J 1 base, with 6 bases left between them. CDR3 length: 14 amino acids. Some clones are missing from TCRdb's copy, which holds only in-frame ones; the method was immunoSEQ multiplex PCR. The table has roughly 150,000 clones, 80% to 95% seen once. The rearrangement joins TRBV7-6 to TRBJ1-4; no clear D. The receptor comes from an adult who received the AZD1222 COVID-19 vaccine. The sequencing used peripheral blood, collected 28 days after the second AZD1222 dose. Written as DNA, the CDR3 is TGTGCCAGCAGCTTGTGGGAAACTAATGAAAAACTGTTTTTT. Translating gives CASSLWETNEKLFF. Together with reference TRBV7-6 and TRBJ1-4, the CDR3 gives the full variable domain: GAGVSQSPRYKVTKRGQDVALRCDPISGHVSLYWYRQALGQGPEFLTYFNYEAQQDKSGLPNDRFSAERPEGSISTLTIQRTEQRDSAMYRCASSLWETNEKLFFGSGTQLSVL.